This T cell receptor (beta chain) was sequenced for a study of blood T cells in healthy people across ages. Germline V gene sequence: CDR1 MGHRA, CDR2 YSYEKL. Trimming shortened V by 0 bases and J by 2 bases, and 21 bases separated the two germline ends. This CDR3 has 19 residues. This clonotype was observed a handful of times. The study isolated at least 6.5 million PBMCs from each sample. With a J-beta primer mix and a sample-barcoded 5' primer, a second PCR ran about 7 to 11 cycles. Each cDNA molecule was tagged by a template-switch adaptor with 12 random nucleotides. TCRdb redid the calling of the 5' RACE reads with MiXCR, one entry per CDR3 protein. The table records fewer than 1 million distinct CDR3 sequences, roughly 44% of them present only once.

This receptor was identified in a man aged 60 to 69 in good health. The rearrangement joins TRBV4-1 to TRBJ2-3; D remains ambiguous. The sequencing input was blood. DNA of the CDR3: TGCGCCAGCAGCCAAGATCCCAGCTTAGCTCTCGGAAACACAGATACGCAGTATTTT. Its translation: CASSQDPSLALGNTDTQYF.